This passage covers 12 T cell receptor beta chains from one sample sequenced in a study of monozygotic twins with inflammatory bowel disease. One entry per CDR3 protein, without DNA, is what TCRdb gives after re-calling the 5' RACE reads. The sample data list 150,000 to 200,000 distinct CDR3 sequences. The sample taken for sequencing was blood. The receptors were sampled from a human donor with ulcerative colitis or Crohn's disease, or a healthy co-twin of an affected twin (not recorded which).

The genes are TRBV29-1 and TRBJ1-1; the D gene TCRdb calls, TRBD1, cannot be checked with no DNA. The CDR3 loop spans 12 amino acids. Germline V gene lookup returns CDR1 SQVTM and CDR2 ANQGSEA. The CDR3 region is CSVRGQEPKAFF.

V and J are TRBV7-9 and TRBJ1-1. Germline V gene lookup returns CDR1 SEHNR and CDR2 FQNEAQ (reference sequence). This CDR3 contains 15 residues. The CDR3 spells CASITAGALNTEAFF.

The J gene is TRBJ2-2, the V gene TRBV19. Germline CDR1 and CDR2: LNHDA and SQIVND (reference sequence). The CDR3 totals 14 residues. CDR3 protein: CASSISMDTGELFF.

The chain is built from TRBV20-1 and TRBJ2-3. Germline V gene lookup returns CDR1 DFQATT and CDR2 SNEGSKA (reference sequence). This CDR3 spans 14 amino acids. CDR3 residues: CSASYDWNTDTQYF.

This sequence joins TRBV12-3 or TRBV12-4 and TRBJ2-7; there is no DNA to check the TCRdb D call of TRBD1. The length of the CDR3 is 18 residues. CDR3 in amino acids: CASSYSPEIPTASYEQYF.

V gene TRBV24-1 combines with J gene TRBJ2-7; there is no DNA to check the TCRdb D call of TRBD1. Germline CDR1 reads KGHDR; CDR2 reads SFDVKD. There are 12 residues in the CDR3. The CDR3 is CATSDTLGEQYF.

This chain uses TRBV6-1 with TRBJ2-7; TCRdb outputs TRBD2, but without DNA this stays unchecked. Germline V lookup: CDR1 MNHNS, CDR2 SASEGT. This CDR3 has 15 residues. The CDR3 here is CASSLNRGGYDEQYF.

The chain's CDR3 is CATSDSTGLAGKDEQYF. This chain uses TRBV24-1 with TRBJ2-7; TCRdb outputs TRBD2, but without DNA this stays unchecked. The CDR3 covers 17 residues. Germline lookup yields CDR1 KGHDR and CDR2 SFDVKD.

V and J are TRBV12-3 or TRBV12-4 and TRBJ2-3; TCRdb's D call, TRBD1, is unchecked because there is no DNA. The CDR3 is made up of 15 amino acids. The CDR3 is CASSPDRGRADTQYF.

The genes are TRBV18 and TRBJ2-5; TCRdb's D gene call, TRBD1, goes unchecked for lack of DNA. Germline assignment: CDR1 KGHSH and CDR2 LQKENI. CDR3 size: 12 residues. The CDR3 is CASSPREETQNF. Full variable domain (missing parts from reference TRBV18 and TRBJ2-5): NAGVMQNPRHLVRRRGQEARLRCSPMKGHSHVYWYRQLPEEGLKFMVYLQKENIIDESGMPKERFSAEFPKEGPSILRIQQVVRGDSAAYFCASSPREETQNFGPGTRLLVL.

CDR3 region: CASSLPGVMNTEAFF. The rearrangement joins TRBV5-4 to TRBJ1-1. This CDR3 is 15 amino acids long. Germline V lookup: CDR1 SGHNT, CDR2 YYREEE (reference sequence).

V is TRBV12-3 or TRBV12-4 and J is TRBJ2-1; the D call of TRBD2 rests on TCRdb alone, since no DNA is present to check it. The CDR3 sequence is 17 residues long. CDR3 protein: CASSPISGLAGVNEQFF.